The 21 T cell receptor beta chains given below trace back to one sample, sequenced in a study of a mutant IDH1 vaccine in newly diagnosed glioma. Repertoires were generated with immunoSEQ multiplex PCR, while TCRdb's copy carries only in-frame clones and drops some. The repertoire holds tens of thousands of clones, with roughly nine tenths as singletons. The time point denotes: baseline, week 1 (first vaccination visit). Indicated treatment: pre-vaccination baseline after standard-of-care therapy. The input for sequencing was PBMCs, taken from a glioma patient treated with radiotherapy, temozolomide or both. The receptor set was obtained from a woman in her 40s with glioma.

CDR3 sequence: CASSAQLAGDLYEQYF. In DNA, the CDR3 is TGCGCCAGCAGCGCGCAGCTAGCGGGAGATTTATACGAGCAGTACTTC. The J gene is TRBJ2-7, the V gene TRBV4-1, with TRBD2 matching 10 bases. V dropped 5 bases and J dropped 4; count of bases not matched to a gene: 11. Germline V CDR1 and CDR2: MGHRA, YSYEKL. This CDR3 has 16 residues.

Here the CDR3 reads CASSQASGSSGANVLTF. CDR3 in DNA: TGCGCCAGCAGCCAAGCTAGCGGGAGCTCTGGGGCCAACGTCCTGACTTTC. V is TRBV4-1 and J is TRBJ2-6; 10 bases are a match to TRBD2. V lost 1 base, J lost 0 bases, and 0 bases stayed unmatched. This CDR3 comprises 17 residues. Germline V CDR1 and CDR2: MGHRA, YSYEKL.

This clone appeared a few times. The V gene is TRBV4-1, the J gene TRBJ2-7; 9 nucleotides match TRBD1. Germline V CDR1 and CDR2: MGHRA, YSYEKL. The CDR3 runs 14 residues. Trimming at V came to 5 bases and at J to 3 bases, leaving 5 bases not matched to a gene. The CDR3: CASSVGTGNYEQYF. The CDR3 region has the DNA TGCGCCAGCAGCGTGGGGACAGGGAACTACGAGCAGTACTTC.

The CDR3 here is CASSVWWGGRETQYF. The CDR3 DNA is TGTGCCAGCAGCGTATGGTGGGGGGGCCGGGAGACCCAGTACTTC. The chain combines TRBV9 with TRBJ2-5; possibly TRBD2 for D (7 bases). Germline V gene sequence: CDR1 SGDLS, CDR2 YYNGEE. V was cut by 1 base and J by 5 bases, with 15 bases left in between. The CDR3 is 15 residues long. Full variable domain (rest looked up from reference TRBV9 and TRBJ2-5): DSGVTQTPKHLITATGQRVTLRCSPRSGDLSVYWYQQSLDQGLQFLIQYYNGEERAKGNILERFSAQQFPDLHSELNLSSLELGDSALYFCASSVWWGGRETQYFGPGTRLLVL.

V is TRBV27 and J is TRBJ2-7; D gene ambiguous. The ends were cut back, 2 bases at V and 3 bases at J, with 11 bases in the middle. In germline, CDR1 is MNHEY, CDR2 SMNVEV (reference sequence). This CDR3 spans 14 amino acids. DNA for the CDR3: TGTGCCAGCAGTTTAAAAGGGCCCATCTACGAGCAGTACTTC. Translating it yields CASSLKGPIYEQYF.

The chain links TRBV11-2 to TRBJ2-7; D is unresolved. Germline V CDR1 and CDR2: SGHAT, FQNNGV. V dropped 3 bases and J dropped 3 bases, with 3 bases sitting between them. The CDR3 is made up of 11 amino acids. CDR3 region: CASSFIYEQYF. DNA of the CDR3: TGTGCCAGCAGCTTTATCTACGAGCAGTACTTC.

The rearrangement uses TRBV7-8 and TRBJ2-1; 8 bases are shared with TRBD2. Germline lookup yields CDR1 SGHVS and CDR2 FQNEAQ. CDR3 length: 14 amino acids. The trim removed 4 bases at V and 5 bases at J, leaving 4 bases unmatched. CDR3 DNA sequence: TGTGCCAGCAGCTCCGCCGGGGGGGACAATGAGCAGTTCTTC. Translation gives CASSSAGGDNEQFF.

CDR3 sequence (DNA): TGTGCCAGCAGCTTAGGGGGGGCCACTGAAGCTTTCTTT. Residues: CASSLGGATEAFF. The J gene is TRBJ1-1, the V gene TRBV7-9; D possibly corresponds to TRBD1 (6 bases). The CDR3 consists of 13 residues. Germline loops: CDR1 SEHNR, CDR2 FQNEAQ (reference sequence). V lost 1 base, J lost 4 bases, and 7 bases lay in between.

Of note for this clone: No DNA is shown, since the ends of the CDR3 on it are uncertain; the CDR3 is the one TCRdb lists. J is TRBJ1-5 and V is TRBV5-8. Germline V gene lookup returns CDR1 SGHTS and CDR2 YDEGEE. The CDR3 length is 16 residues, termini included. CDR3 protein: CASSFWRGTSNQPQHF.

V and J are TRBV19 and TRBJ2-1; no reliable D call. The CDR3 spans 15 residues. From germline, CDR1 is LNHDA and CDR2 SQIVND (reference sequence). V lost 1 base and J 1 base, leaving 8 bases between the germline ends. In nucleotides, the CDR3 is TGTGCCAGTAGTATAGGAGGTGGGTCCTACAATGAGCAGTTCTTC. Translation gives CASSIGGGSYNEQFF.

This sequence joins TRBV10-1 and TRBJ2-1; D may be TRBD1 (6 bases). The CDR3 is made up of 14 amino acids. Germline lookup yields CDR1 WNHNN and CDR2 SYGVQD (reference sequence). Trimming stripped 4 bases from V and 8 bases from J, with 15 bases between. CDR3 coding DNA: TGCGCCAGCAGTGTGGGCAGGGGAATCGATGAGCAGTTCTTC. It yields the protein CASSVGRGIDEQFF.

This clone was detected a few times. The rearrangement joins TRBV7-2 to TRBJ2-3; weak D call: TRBD2 (5 bases). There are 16 residues in the CDR3. CDR1 is SGHTA and CDR2 is FQGNSA in the germline V gene. The V gene lost 4 bases and the J gene lost 2 bases, with 16 bases spanning the gap. Written as DNA, the CDR3 is TGTGCCAGCAGCTCCGCAGGCACTAGAAACACAGATACGCAGTATTTT. Amino acid sequence: CASSSAGTRNTDTQYF.

This chain links TRBV6-5 with TRBJ1-3; D is possibly TRBD1 (5 bases). This CDR3 contains 15 residues. The V end was cut by 5 bases, the J end by 3 bases, with 14 bases between. CDR1 and CDR2 from the germline V gene are MNHEY and SVGAGI. CDR3 loop: CASSGGRSRGNTIYF. The CDR3 region has the DNA TGTGCCAGCAGTGGGGGGAGATCTCGTGGAAACACCATATATTTT.

The chain's CDR3 is CASSEVLGETQYF. CDR3 in DNA: TGTGCCAGCAGTGAAGTCCTGGGAGAGACCCAGTACTTC. The chain recombines TRBV2 with TRBJ2-5; D is uncertain. The CDR3 runs to 13 residues. Germline V gene data show CDR1 as SNHLY and CDR2 as FYNNEI. Between the trimmed V and J ends, which lost 1 base and 4 bases, there was a span of 7 bases.

This rearrangement joins TRBV30 to TRBJ2-1, with D tentatively TRBD2 (5 bases). V was clipped by 0 bases and J by 2 bases, with 11 bases between them. The CDR3 has 15 residues. The germline V gene has CDR1 GTSNPN and CDR2 SVGIG (reference sequence). CDR3 sequence: CAWSVVAGAYNEQFF. The CDR3 coding sequence is TGTGCCTGGAGTGTAGTGGCGGGCGCCTACAATGAGCAGTTCTTC.

This sequence joins TRBV2 and TRBJ1-1; the D is unclear. In germline, CDR1 is SNHLY, CDR2 FYNNEI. The germline V and J ends were trimmed by 4 bases and 5 bases, with 11 bases remaining between them. There are 13 residues in the CDR3. The DNA for the CDR3 is TGTGCCAGCAGTGCGAGAGACCTGACTGAAGCTTTCTTT. Its protein product is CASSARDLTEAFF.

Concerning this clone itself: Other DNA sequences of this sample code for an identical CDR3. The chain is built from TRBV9 and TRBJ2-2; D not resolved. Germline V lookup: CDR1 SGDLS, CDR2 YYNGEE. Trimming took 1 base from V and 2 from J, leaving 0 bases between them. The CDR3 sequence is 12 residues long. This CDR3 reads CASSVNTGELFF. CDR3 bases: TGTGCCAGCAGCGTAAACACCGGGGAGCTGTTTTTT.

The rearrangement joins TRBV6-5 to TRBJ2-2; D is unresolved. This CDR3 comprises 16 residues. The ends were cut back, 0 bases at V and 6 bases at J, with 14 bases in the middle. Germline assignment: CDR1 MNHEY and CDR2 SVGAGI. Here the CDR3 reads CASSYSDGRVAGELFF. Written as DNA, the CDR3 is TGTGCCAGCAGTTACTCCGACGGAAGGGTTGCCGGGGAGCTGTTTTTT.

This rearrangement joins TRBV6-1 to TRBJ2-7; TRBD2 matches at 8 bases. Trimming cost V 3 bases and J 3 bases; bases outside gene matches: 10. This CDR3 contains 16 residues. The germline gives CDR1 MNHNS, CDR2 SASEGT. For the CDR3, the DNA is TGTGCCAGCAGTGAGGTCGCGCGGGGGGACTTCTACGAGCAGTACTTC. Its translation is CASSEVARGDFYEQYF.

The chain has TRBV4-2 and TRBJ2-1; 8 nucleotides agree with TRBD2. This CDR3 has 14 residues. CDR1 is LGHNA and CDR2 is YNFKEQ in the germline V gene. The J segment lost 8 bases and the V segment lost 1 base, leaving 4 bases of the junction unmatched. CDR3 sequence: CASSQVKAGDEQFF. Here the CDR3 DNA reads TGTGCCAGCAGCCAAGTCAAAGCGGGAGATGAGCAGTTCTTC.

V is TRBV7-2 and J is TRBJ2-7; the match to TRBD1 covers 11 bases. With V trimmed by 3 bases and J by 3 bases, 1 base remained unmatched. The CDR3 is made up of 14 amino acids. The germline V gene encodes CDR1 SGHTA and CDR2 FQGNSA. CDR3 residues: CASSLDRGLYEQYF. For the CDR3, the DNA is TGTGCCAGCAGCTTGGACAGGGGGCTCTACGAGCAGTACTTC.